Listed below are T cell receptor beta chains from one sample, sequenced in a study of blood T cell repertoires in COVID-19. Clones were read by immunoSEQ multiplex PCR, and TCRdb kept only the in-frame ones, dropping some. The repertoire holds 45,000 to 55,000 clones, with around four fifths as singletons. The sequencing input was peripheral blood. The receptors were gathered from a man aged 55 to 70 with active COVID-19. The CDR3 runs from the conserved cysteine through the conserved F or W. The D gene is left open where the match is weak. Size is stated for part of the rows, as once, few or many counts, or as a class when the clone is expanded.

D: TRBD1
size: -
J: TRBJ2-7
V: TRBV5-1
DNA: TGCGCCAGCAGCTTGTACCGACAGGGTATCGGCGAGCAGTACTTC
CDR3: CASSLYRQGIGEQYF

D: TRBD1
size: -
J: TRBJ2-1
V: TRBV10-3
DNA: TGTGCCATCAGTGAGACGGACAGGGTAATTTTAGACAATGAGCAGTTCTTC
CDR3: CAISETDRVILDNEQFF

D: -
size: -
J: TRBJ1-2
V: TRBV5-5
DNA: TGTGCCAGCAGCTTTGCCCAGAGACGGGAGTATGGCTACACCTTC
CDR3: CASSFAQRREYGYTF

D: -
size: -
J: TRBJ2-7
V: TRBV18
DNA: TGTGCCAGCTCACCAGGGACACTATCCTACGAGCAGTACTTC
CDR3: CASSPGTLSYEQYF

D: TRBD1
size: -
J: TRBJ2-2
V: TRBV6-5
DNA: TGTGCCAGCAGTTACCAGGGGGCCCCCACCGGGGAGCTGTTTTTT
CDR3: CASSYQGAPTGELFF

D: -
size: -
J: TRBJ1-2
V: TRBV4-2
DNA: TGTGCCAGCAGCAAAAGTGGCGGGGGGGATGGCTACACCTTC
CDR3: CASSKSGGGDGYTF

D: TRBD1
size: -
J: TRBJ2-2
V: TRBV19
DNA: TGTGCCAGTAGCCCAGAGGGGACAGCGAACACCGGGGAGCTGTTTTTT
CDR3: CASSPEGTANTGELFF

D: TRBD1
size: -
J: TRBJ1-5
V: TRBV19
DNA: TGTGCCAGTAGTTCCGGGACAGGGCAGGGTCAGCCCCAGCATTTT
CDR3: CASSSGTGQGQPQHF

D: -
size: few
J: TRBJ1-2
V: TRBV2
DNA: TGTGCCAGCAGTGAAGGCTCCAGGGGAATCTATGGCTACACCTTC
CDR3: CASSEGSRGIYGYTF

D: TRBD2
size: -
J: TRBJ2-1
V: TRBV2
DNA: TGTGCCAGCAGTAGGGAGGGTCAATCCTACAATGAGCAGTTCTTC
CDR3: CASSREGQSYNEQFF

D: TRBD1
size: -
J: TRBJ1-1
V: TRBV5-5
DNA: TGTGCCAGCAGCTTTAAGACAACCGGGACAGGGGTTGACACTGAAGCTTTCTTT
CDR3: CASSFKTTGTGVDTEAFF

D: -
size: once
J: TRBJ2-3
V: TRBV3-1/TRBV3-2
DNA: TGTGCCAGCAGCCTCTCCTGGACAGCTGCCACAGATACGCAGTATTTT
CDR3: CASSLSWTAATDTQYF